This T cell receptor beta chain was recorded in a study of patients and donors after allogeneic stem cell transplantation. A single record per CDR3 protein comes from TCRdb applying MiXCR to the RT-PCR reads. The data contain about 150,000 distinct CDR3 sequences, about a third of them singletons. The germline V gene encodes CDR1 DFQATT and CDR2 SNEGSKA (reference sequence). This CDR3 comprises 14 residues. V dropped 3 bases and J dropped 6 bases, with 18 bases sitting between them. The receptor was derived from a human donor who was either an allogeneic HSCT recipient or a stem cell or donor lymphocyte infusion donor (not recorded which). It is not recorded whose cells these are; they may come from a transplant donor. Sample: blood, either unsorted or a sorted T cell fraction (not recorded which). The chain is built from TRBV20-1 and TRBJ2-7, with D possibly being TRBD1 (6 bases). The chain's CDR3 is CSASPRDTLTEQYF. For the CDR3, the DNA is TGCAGTGCTAGCCCCCGGGACACCCTAACCGAGCAGTACTTC.